This T cell receptor (beta chain) was sequenced in a study of beta chain features in type 1 diabetes. In the study overall: Across every sample, 100 million to 130 million sorted cells were examined in total.

Study observations and caveats: Significant though moderate, a shortening of TCRB CDR3s appeared in all four CD4+ subsets of Type 1 diabetes patients. When VDJ junctions were examined, type 1 diabetes patients showed fewer insertions and more deletions. Comparison showed that naive, central memory and Treg TCRB repertoires appeared more similar among patients than among healthy donors.

Expressed TCRB transcripts were sequenced, since all the RNA that had been isolated was reverse transcribed. Sequenced naive, central memory and regulatory T cell samples produced an average of approximately 3.8 million reads. Assay used: immunoSEQ multiplex PCR; TCRdb lists only in-frame clones, some missing. The sample shows fewer than 350,000 clones, over 14% of them seen only once. The V gene lost 2 bases and the J gene lost 0 bases, with 8 bases spanning the gap. The CDR3 runs to 15 residues. The V gene's germline CDR1 is MNHEY and CDR2 SMNVEV (reference sequence). As to this clone: What it binds is unknown.

The sample comprised naive CD4+ T cells from blood. The TCR was taken from a man aged 18 to 30 with type 1 diabetes. This rearrangement joins TRBV27 to TRBJ2-1; D remains unclear. The CDR3 region has the DNA TGTGCCAGCAGTTTAATCGGTGGCTCCTACAATGAGCAGTTCTTC. This codes for CASSLIGGSYNEQFF.